The present entry profiles one TCR beta chain with its context. This sample is part of a study of T cell responses to AZD1222 COVID-19 vaccine. This CDR3 comprises 12 residues. Germline V gene sequence: CDR1 MNHEY, CDR2 SVGAGI. Trimming cost V 11 bases and J 8 bases; bases outside gene matches: 11. This table comes from immunoSEQ multiplex PCR, and its TCRdb copy is limited to in-frame clones, with some not included. The sample has some 150,000 clones, 90% to 95% seen once. This sample comprised peripheral blood, obtained on day 0 of AZD1222 vaccination. The chain carries TRBV6-5 and TRBJ1-1, with 7 bases matching TRBD1. The sequence derives from an adult in good health. The CDR3 region is CAVSGDSAEAFF. The CDR3 region has the DNA TGTGCCGTCTCTGGGGACAGTGCAGAAGCTTTCTTT.